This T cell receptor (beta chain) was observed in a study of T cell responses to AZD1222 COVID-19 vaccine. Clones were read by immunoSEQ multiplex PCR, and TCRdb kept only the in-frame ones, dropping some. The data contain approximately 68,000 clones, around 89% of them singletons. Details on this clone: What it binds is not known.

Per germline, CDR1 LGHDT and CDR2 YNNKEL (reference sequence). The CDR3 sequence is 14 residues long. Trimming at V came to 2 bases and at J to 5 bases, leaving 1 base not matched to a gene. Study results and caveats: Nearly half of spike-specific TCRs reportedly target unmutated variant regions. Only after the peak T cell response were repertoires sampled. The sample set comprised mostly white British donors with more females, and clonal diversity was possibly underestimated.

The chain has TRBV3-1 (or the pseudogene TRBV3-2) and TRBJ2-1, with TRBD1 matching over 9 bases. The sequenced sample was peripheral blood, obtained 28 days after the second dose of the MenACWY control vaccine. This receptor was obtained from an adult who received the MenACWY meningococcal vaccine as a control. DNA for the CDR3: TGTGCCAGCAGCCAAAGGACAGGGGACAATGAGCAGTTCTTC. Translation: CASSQRTGDNEQFF.